This entry lists 24 T cell receptor beta chains sequenced from one sample in a study of blood T cell repertoires in COVID-19. Clones were read by immunoSEQ multiplex PCR, and TCRdb kept only the in-frame ones, dropping some. Here the sample spans a few hundred thousand clones, over 80% being singletons. The specimen was peripheral blood. The receptors stem from a woman between 35 and 50 years old with acute or convalescent COVID-19.

The rearrangement uses TRBV12-2 and TRBJ2-1; the table's D call of TRBD2 was not tested on the DNA. TRBV12-2 is a pseudogene locus. There are 16 residues in the CDR3. In DNA, the CDR3 is TGTGCAAGTCGCCCCTCCGGTTGGCGGGGGGACAATGAGCAGTTCTTC. This translates into CASRPSGWRGDNEQFF.

This clone was counted only a few times. V usage is TRBV3-1 (or the pseudogene TRBV3-2) and J usage is TRBJ1-2, with D tentatively TRBD1 (6 bases). The ends were cut back, 5 bases at V and 7 bases at J, with 8 bases in the middle. This CDR3 is 11 amino acids long. Looked up from germline, CDR1 is LGHDT and CDR2 is YNNKEL (reference sequence). This CDR3 reads CASSGRGGYTF. CDR3 bases: TGTGCCAGCAGCGGCAGGGGTGGCTACACCTTC.

The rearrangement uses TRBV5-1 and TRBJ2-1; 9 bases line up with TRBD2. The V and J ends lost 4 bases and 5 bases, in that order; junction bases with no gene match: 7. There are 15 residues in the CDR3. Germline CDR1 and CDR2: SGHRS and YFSETQ. CDR3: CASSDYGGGDNEQFF. CDR3 bases: TGCGCCAGCAGCGACTATGGCGGGGGGGACAATGAGCAGTTCTTC.

The rearrangement links TRBV7-6 to TRBJ1-4; 7 bases agree with TRBD1. Per germline, CDR1 SGHVS and CDR2 FNYEAQ. This CDR3 has 15 amino acids. J gave up 10 bases and V 1 base, and 9 bases lay outside the gene matches. The CDR3 protein is CASSLGQQGVGKLFF. In DNA form, the CDR3 reads TGTGCCAGCAGCTTAGGGCAGCAGGGGGTCGGAAAACTGTTTTTT.

The rearrangement links TRBV24-1 to TRBJ2-3, with a tentative D call TRBD1 (5 bases). With 1 base removed from V and 3 bases from J, the gap between germline ends came to 10 bases. Germline assignment: CDR1 KGHDR and CDR2 SFDVKD. The CDR3 is made up of 15 amino acids. The chain's CDR3 is CATSDFAGMTDTQYF. CDR3 DNA sequence: TGTGCCACCAGTGATTTCGCAGGGATGACAGATACGCAGTATTTT.

The chain is built from TRBV5-4 and TRBJ1-3; 8 positions agree with TRBD1. V trimming: 4 bases; J trimming: 3 bases; junction bases outside the gene matches: 9. From germline, CDR1 is SGHNT and CDR2 YYREEE (reference sequence). The CDR3 covers 16 residues. The CDR3 DNA reads as TGTGCCAGCAGCAAACCTCAGGGGGCGTTTGGAAACACCATATATTTT. Translation gives CASSKPQGAFGNTIYF.

The chain links TRBV7-6 to TRBJ2-6; D not certain. The germline V gene encodes CDR1 SGHVS and CDR2 FNYEAQ. The V and J ends lost 5 bases and 4 bases respectively, with 12 bases between them. CDR3 length: 15 residues. The CDR3 sequence: CASSRGEAGANVLTF. The CDR3 DNA is TGTGCCAGCAGCCGCGGTGAGGCCGGGGCCAACGTCCTGACTTTC.

The chain carries TRBV27 and TRBJ1-1, with D perhaps matching TRBD1 (5 bases). Germline-derived CDR1 and CDR2 are MNHEY and SMNVEV (reference sequence). Trimming stripped 6 bases from V and 4 bases from J, with 12 bases between. This CDR3 has 13 amino acids. This chain's CDR3 is CASRGQGSTEAFF. The CDR3 DNA reads as TGTGCCAGCAGGGGCCAGGGTAGCACTGAAGCTTTCTTT.

This clone was recorded once. V gene TRBV7-2 combines with J gene TRBJ1-2; TRBD1 agrees at 9 bases. This CDR3 contains 16 residues. Germline CDR1 SGHTA, CDR2 FQGNSA. Trimming at V came to 4 bases and at J to 4 bases, leaving 10 bases not matched to a gene. The DNA of the CDR3 is TGTGCCAGCAGCTCAGCGGGACAGGGAAGAGGCTATGGCTACACCTTC. It encodes CASSSAGQGRGYGYTF.

The chain is built from TRBV2 and TRBJ1-5; 8 nucleotides agree with TRBD1. V shed 7 bases and J 0 bases; nucleotides not matched to a gene: 5. The CDR3 length is 15 residues. CDR1 is SNHLY and CDR2 is FYNNEI in the germline V gene. In DNA form, the CDR3 reads TGTGCCAGCAAGGGGGACAGGAATAGCAATCAGCCCCAGCATTTT. This translates into CASKGDRNSNQPQHF.

J is TRBJ2-5 and V is TRBV4-1; TRBD2 matches 7 bases. The CDR3 has 16 amino acids. Trimming removed 4 bases from V and 1 base from J; junction bases left unmatched: 9. Germline-derived CDR1 and CDR2 are MGHRA and YSYEKL. The CDR3 sequence is CASSRSGDYSQETQYF. CDR3 DNA sequence: TGCGCCAGCAGCCGCTCCGGGGACTACAGCCAAGAGACCCAGTACTTC.

This clone was picked up one time. This chain uses TRBV5-1 with TRBJ1-3; perhaps TRBD1 as D (5 bases). CDR1 is SGHRS and CDR2 is YFSETQ in the germline V gene. The CDR3 totals 16 residues. The germline V and J ends were trimmed by 1 base and 4 bases, with 15 bases remaining between them. In nucleotides, the CDR3 is TGCGCCAGCAGCTTGTCAAGGCAGGGCAGCGGAAACACCATATATTTT. As protein: CASSLSRQGSGNTIYF.

This chain joins TRBV5-1 and TRBJ2-3; TRBD1 matches at 9 bases. The CDR3 totals 15 residues. CDR1 and CDR2 (germline): SGHRS, YFSETQ. Trimming removed 4 bases from V and 4 bases from J; junction bases left unmatched: 7. The CDR3, as DNA: TGCGCCAGCAGCCACGGGGACAGGGAGGCAGATACGCAGTATTTT. Amino acids: CASSHGDREADTQYF. Combining the CDR3 with reference TRBV5-1 and TRBJ2-3 gives the whole variable domain KAGVTQTPRYLIKTRGQQVTLSCSPISGHRSVSWYQQTPGQGLQFLFEYFSETQRNKGNFPGRFSGRQFSNSRSEMNVSTLELGDSALYLCASSHGDREADTQYFGPGTRLTVL.

The chain couples TRBV3-1 (or the pseudogene TRBV3-2) to TRBJ2-2; D possibly corresponds to TRBD2 (6 bases). The CDR3 contains 14 residues. Deletions cut 7 bases from V and 7 bases from J, with 16 bases between. Germline assignment: CDR1 LGHDT and CDR2 YNNKEL (reference sequence). CDR3 DNA sequence: TGTGCCAGCACCCTGGGGGGTGGGAACGGGGAGCTGTTTTTT. This sequence encodes CASTLGGGNGELFF.

This clone was observed a few times. The V and J genes are TRBV11-1 and TRBJ1-5, with D uncertain. CDR3 length equals 13 residues. Trimming pared 5 bases from V and 6 bases from J, leaving 11 bases between. The germline gives CDR1 SGHAT, CDR2 FQDESV (reference sequence). The CDR3 region is CASSAEEGQPQHF. The CDR3 region has the DNA TGTGCCAGCAGCGCAGAGGAAGGTCAGCCCCAGCATTTT. Supplemented by reference TRBV11-1 and TRBJ1-5, the full variable domain reads EAEVAQSPRYKITEKSQAVAFWCDPISGHATLYWYRQILGQGPELLVQFQDESVVDDSQLPKDRFSAERLKGVDSTLKIQPAELGDSAMYLCASSAEEGQPQHFGDGTRLSIL.

This chain connects TRBV5-5 to TRBJ2-3, with D maybe TRBD2 (5 bases). The CDR3 is 13 amino acids. CDR1 and CDR2 from the germline V gene are SGHKS and YYEKEE (reference sequence). The V end was cut by 2 bases, the J end by 5 bases, with 9 bases between. The CDR3 DNA sequence: TGTGCCAGCAGCTTACTAGTTATAGATACGCAGTATTTT. It specifies CASSLLVIDTQYF. The whole variable domain, remainder taken from reference TRBV5-5 and TRBJ2-3, is DAGVTQSPTHLIKTRGQQVTLRCSPISGHKSVSWYQQVLGQGPQFIFQYYEKEERGRGNFPDRFSARQFPNYSSELNVNALLLGDSALYLCASSLLVIDTQYFGPGTRLTVL.

CDR3 protein: CASSSVGGYTF. DNA for the CDR3: TGTGCCAGCAGCTCCGTCGGTGGCTACACCTTC. The V gene is TRBV11-2, the J gene TRBJ1-2; D not resolved. CDR1 and CDR2 (germline): SGHAT, FQNNGV. V lost 4 bases, J lost 7 bases, and 7 bases lay in between. CDR3 size: 11 residues.

The gene calls are TRBV10-1 and TRBJ1-2, with 7 bases that match TRBD1. The CDR3 sequence is 14 residues long. Germline CDR1 is WNHNN and CDR2 is SYGVQD (reference sequence). The J segment lost 4 bases and the V segment lost 6 bases, leaving 8 bases of the junction unmatched. CDR3 region: CASRRIQGPYGYTF. The CDR3 nucleotides are TGCGCCAGCAGAAGGATACAGGGGCCCTATGGCTACACCTTC.

This clone was seen more than once but under ten times. This chain links TRBV10-3 with TRBJ1-4; TRBD1 aligns across 8 bases. This CDR3 region has 14 residues. V shed 7 bases and J 5 bases; nucleotides not matched to a gene: 6. The germline CDR1 and CDR2 sequences are ENHRY and SYGVKD. CDR3 nucleotide sequence: TGTGCCATCATTAACAGGGGGGGGAATGAAAAACTGTTTTTT. Its protein product is CAIINRGGNEKLFF.

The V gene is TRBV10-3, the J gene TRBJ1-1; a possible D gene is TRBD1 (5 bases). The V and J ends lost 3 bases and 9 bases respectively, with 17 bases between them. Germline lookup yields CDR1 ENHRY and CDR2 SYGVKD. The CDR3 is made up of 14 amino acids. The CDR3 nucleotides read TGTGCCATCAGTGAAGTAGGGAACAGGACCCAAGCTTTCTTT. It translates to CAISEVGNRTQAFF.

The chain is built from TRBV3-1 (or the pseudogene TRBV3-2) and TRBJ2-3, with 14 bases matching TRBD2. Trimming removed 6 bases from V and 3 bases from J; junction bases left unmatched: 8. The CDR3 is made up of 17 amino acids. The germline V gene has CDR1 LGHDT and CDR2 YNNKEL (reference sequence). CDR3 in DNA: TGTGCCAGCAGGAAGACTAGCGGGGGGGTTGGAACAGATACGCAGTATTTT. Translation gives CASRKTSGGVGTDTQYF.

This chain joins TRBV5-1 and TRBJ1-1; D uncertain. Looked up from germline, CDR1 is SGHRS and CDR2 is YFSETQ. The CDR3 is 13 amino acids. The V gene lost 0 bases and the J gene lost 4 bases, with 7 bases spanning the gap. CDR3 region: CASSLDGGTEAFF. The CDR3 nucleotides are TGCGCCAGCAGCTTGGATGGAGGCACTGAAGCTTTCTTT.

The chain links TRBV29-1 to TRBJ2-1, with 9 bases identical to TRBD1. V trimming: 6 bases; J trimming: 4 bases; junction bases outside the gene matches: 4. This CDR3 is 13 amino acids long. Germline V gene lookup returns CDR1 SQVTM and CDR2 ANQGSEA. This chain's CDR3 is CSVRTGDYNEQFF. The CDR3 DNA follows: TGCAGCGTCAGGACAGGGGATTACAATGAGCAGTTCTTC.

The J gene is TRBJ1-3, the V gene TRBV9; TRBD1 might be the D (6 bases). The V gene's germline CDR1 is SGDLS and CDR2 YYNGEE. This CDR3 has 15 amino acids. Trimming stripped 7 bases from V and 0 bases from J, with 14 bases between. The CDR3 sequence is CASSWGQVSGNTIYF. CDR3 nucleotides: TGTGCCAGCTCCTGGGGGCAGGTCTCTGGAAACACCATATATTTT.